This T cell receptor beta chain is drawn from a study of cytomegalovirus exposure and HLA in healthy donors. In this sample, this clone turned up once. Primers: 60 Vbeta forward and 13 Jbeta reverse. Sequencing used immunoSEQ multiplex PCR; TCRdb keeps in-frame clones, though not all of them. The data contain roughly 110,000 clones, 80% to 85% of them singletons. This CDR3 has 19 amino acids. With V trimmed by 2 bases and J by 8 bases, 15 bases remained unmatched. From germline, CDR1 is SGDLS and CDR2 YYNGEE. The TCR sequence derives from a man aged 25 to 45 in good health and CMV-seropositive. V gene TRBV9 combines with J gene TRBJ2-1; 14 bases match TRBD2. The sequencing input was PBMCs. CDR3 in DNA: TGTGCCAGCAGCGTCCAGACTAGCGGGGGGGGCGAATTGGTAGATGAGCAGTTCTTC. The encoded protein is CASSVQTSGGGELVDEQFF.